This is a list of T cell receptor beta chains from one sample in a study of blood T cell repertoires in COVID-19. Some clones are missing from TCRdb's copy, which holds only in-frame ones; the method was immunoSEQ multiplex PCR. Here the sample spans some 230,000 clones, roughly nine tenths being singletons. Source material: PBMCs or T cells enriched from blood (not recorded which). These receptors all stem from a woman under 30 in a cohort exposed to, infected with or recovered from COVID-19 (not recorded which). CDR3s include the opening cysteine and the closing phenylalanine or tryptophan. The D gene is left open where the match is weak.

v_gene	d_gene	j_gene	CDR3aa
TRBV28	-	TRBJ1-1	CASSGTGELTEAFF
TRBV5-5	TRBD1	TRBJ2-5	CASSLSPGGGETQYF
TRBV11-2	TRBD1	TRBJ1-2	CASSFSTGGFGYTF
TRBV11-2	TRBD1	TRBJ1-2	CASSSGGAYYGYTF
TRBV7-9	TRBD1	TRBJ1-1	CASSLTETGGTEAFF
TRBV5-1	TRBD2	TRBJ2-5	CASSQETSGLGETQYF
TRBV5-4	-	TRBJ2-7	CASSLGKMQGEQYF
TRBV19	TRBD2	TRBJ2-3	CASSMGTSEGTDTQYF
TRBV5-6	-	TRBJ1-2	CASSFWAGDYGYTF
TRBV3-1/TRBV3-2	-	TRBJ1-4	CASSQGPGWNEKLFF
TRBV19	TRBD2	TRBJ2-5	CASPRSSGLSRETQYF
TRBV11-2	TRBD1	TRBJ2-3	CASSRTGVGNTDTQYF
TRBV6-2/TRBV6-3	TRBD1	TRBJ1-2	CASSYTGQGNYGYTF
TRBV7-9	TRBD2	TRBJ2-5	CASSYFLAGTAETQYF
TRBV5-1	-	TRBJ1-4	CASSQLRATNEKLFF
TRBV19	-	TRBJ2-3	CASSIDTSPGDTQYF
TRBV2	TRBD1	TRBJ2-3	CASIRQGADTQYF
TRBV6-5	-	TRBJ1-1	CASRSYYEAFF
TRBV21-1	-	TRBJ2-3	CASSKAMYQGVDSDTQYF
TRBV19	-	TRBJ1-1	CASIRYAMNTEAFF
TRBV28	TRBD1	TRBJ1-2	CASTPNRGRTGYGYTF
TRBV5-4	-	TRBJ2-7	CASSPGGRGRFYEQYF
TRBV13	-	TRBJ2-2	CATRRDITGELFF
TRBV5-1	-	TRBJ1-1	CASSPRIQTGGTEAFF
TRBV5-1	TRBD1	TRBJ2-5	CASSFHRDRVYKTQYF
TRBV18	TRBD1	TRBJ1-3	CASSPDRDRSGNTIYF
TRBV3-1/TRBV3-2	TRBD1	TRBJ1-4	CASSHNTGVTNEKLFF
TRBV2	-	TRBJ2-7	CASRDHQGSDEQYF
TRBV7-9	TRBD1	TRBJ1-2	CASSPGDRVYYGYTF
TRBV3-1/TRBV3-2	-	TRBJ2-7	CASSQGAGTFYEQYF
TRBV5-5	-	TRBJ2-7	CASSQGLYREQYF
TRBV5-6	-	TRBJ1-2	CASSVGNNYGYTF
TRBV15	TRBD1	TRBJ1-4	CASRTGRDEKLFF
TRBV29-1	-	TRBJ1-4	CSAGEGFNEKLFF
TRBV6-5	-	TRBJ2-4	CASIPSGQNIQYF
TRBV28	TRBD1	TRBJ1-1	CASSPHPGQGKQAFF
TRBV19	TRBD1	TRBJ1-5	CASSKLGQGVSQPQHF
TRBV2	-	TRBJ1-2	CASSRTEGGYTF
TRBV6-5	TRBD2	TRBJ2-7	CASRGAGGISEQYF
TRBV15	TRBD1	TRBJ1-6	CATSPGQGNSPLHF
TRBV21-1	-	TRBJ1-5	CASSTKNGQGSNQPQHF
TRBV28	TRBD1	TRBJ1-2	CASSLTGWDSGYTF
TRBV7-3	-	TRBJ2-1	CASSLNINYNEQFF
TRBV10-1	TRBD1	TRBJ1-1	CATRQGLNTEAFF
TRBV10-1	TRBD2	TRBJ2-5	CASSEGASGQETQYF
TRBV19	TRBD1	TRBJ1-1	CASSTTETGGPEAFF
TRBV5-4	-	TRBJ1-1	CASRTVMNTEAFF
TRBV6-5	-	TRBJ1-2	CASSTGQHYGYTF
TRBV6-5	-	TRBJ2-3	CASSYIFSTDTQYF
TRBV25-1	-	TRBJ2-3	CASSDTGTDTQYF
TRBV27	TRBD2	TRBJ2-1	CASSPQKAGDNEQFF
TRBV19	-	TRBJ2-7	CASSLAVGEGRYEQYF
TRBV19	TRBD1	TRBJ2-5	CASSTGTGGLETQYF
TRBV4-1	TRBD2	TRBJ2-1	CAGSGGSNEQFF
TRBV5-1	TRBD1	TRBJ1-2	CASSLTGTGQLGGGYTF
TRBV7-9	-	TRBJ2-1	CASSLGVGGTYNEQFF
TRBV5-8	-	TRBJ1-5	CASSLNQLIMYYSNQPQHF
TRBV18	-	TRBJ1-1	CASSLVRLNTEAFF
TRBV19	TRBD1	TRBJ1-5	CASTDRALSNQPQHF
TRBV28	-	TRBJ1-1	CASSYTSYGTGNTEAFF